What follows are 2 T cell receptor beta chains derived from one specimen sequenced in a study of shared clonotypes between healthy human individuals. TCRdb keeps only in-frame clones here, not all; method: immunoSEQ multiplex PCR. The sample gives hundreds of thousands of clones, 70% to 80% of which show up once; 12% is in the top ten. Sequencing used PBMCs. The receptors originated from a woman in her 40s in good health. Some clones in this sample may be carry-over from other donors' samples.

In this sample, this clone turned up a few times. A read error likely explains this, since a far larger clone differs by one base. V gene TRBV10-2 combines with J gene TRBJ2-1; D gene unclear. This CDR3 is built from 15 residues. The germline V gene encodes CDR1 WSHSY and CDR2 SAAADI. CDR3: CASSEYGLPLNEQLF. Here the CDR3 DNA reads TGCGCCAGCAGTGAGTATGGCTTGCCCCTCAATGAGCAGCTCTTC.

The chain uses TRBV7-2 and TRBJ1-2, with D perhaps TRBD1 (5 bases). The CDR3 length is 13 residues. Germline V CDR1 and CDR2: SGHTA, FQGNSA. V was cut by 1 base and J by 8 bases, with 11 bases left in between. The CDR3 loop is CASSLEGTGGYTF. CDR3 in DNA: TGTGCCAGCAGCTTAGAAGGGACGGGAGGCTACACCTTC.